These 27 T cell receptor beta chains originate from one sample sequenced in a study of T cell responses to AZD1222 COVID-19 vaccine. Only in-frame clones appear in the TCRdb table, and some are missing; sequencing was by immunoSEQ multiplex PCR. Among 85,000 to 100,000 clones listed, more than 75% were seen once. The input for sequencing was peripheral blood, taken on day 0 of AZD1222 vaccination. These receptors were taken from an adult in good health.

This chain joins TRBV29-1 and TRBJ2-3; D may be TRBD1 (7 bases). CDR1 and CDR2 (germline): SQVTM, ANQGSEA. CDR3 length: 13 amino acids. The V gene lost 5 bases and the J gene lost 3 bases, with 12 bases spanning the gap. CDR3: CSVYQGGTDTQYF. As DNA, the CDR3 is TGCAGCGTTTATCAGGGGGGAACAGATACGCAGTATTTT.

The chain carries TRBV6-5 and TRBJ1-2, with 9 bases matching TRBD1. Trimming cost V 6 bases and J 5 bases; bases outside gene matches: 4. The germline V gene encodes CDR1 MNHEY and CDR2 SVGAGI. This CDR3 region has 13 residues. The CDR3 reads CASRDRGRYGYTF. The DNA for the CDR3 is TGTGCCAGCAGGGACAGGGGCCGTTATGGCTACACCTTC.

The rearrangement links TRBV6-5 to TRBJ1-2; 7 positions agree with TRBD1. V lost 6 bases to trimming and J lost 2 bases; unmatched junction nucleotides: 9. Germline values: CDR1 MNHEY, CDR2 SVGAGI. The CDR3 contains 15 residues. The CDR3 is CASRRPGTANYGYTF. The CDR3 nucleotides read TGTGCCAGCAGACGTCCCGGGACAGCCAACTATGGCTACACCTTC.

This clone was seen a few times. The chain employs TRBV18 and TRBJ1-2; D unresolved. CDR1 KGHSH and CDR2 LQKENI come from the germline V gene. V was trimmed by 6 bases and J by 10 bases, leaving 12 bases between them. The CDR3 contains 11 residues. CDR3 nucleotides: TGTGCCAGCTCGCTCGGACCCGACTACACCTTC. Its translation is CASSLGPDYTF.

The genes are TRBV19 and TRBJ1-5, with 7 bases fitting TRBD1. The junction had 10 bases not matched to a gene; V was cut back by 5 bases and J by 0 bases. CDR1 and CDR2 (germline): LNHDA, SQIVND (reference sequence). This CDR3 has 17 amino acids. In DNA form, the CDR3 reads TGTGCCAGTAGTGTTAGAGGACAGGTGTATAGCAATCAGCCCCAGCATTTT. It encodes CASSVRGQVYSNQPQHF.

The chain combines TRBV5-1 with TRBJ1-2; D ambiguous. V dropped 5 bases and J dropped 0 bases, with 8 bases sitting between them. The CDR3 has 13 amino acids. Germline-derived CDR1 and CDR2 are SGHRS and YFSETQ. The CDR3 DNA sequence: TGCGCCAGCAGTTCGACGGCTAACTATGGCTACACCTTC. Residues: CASSSTANYGYTF. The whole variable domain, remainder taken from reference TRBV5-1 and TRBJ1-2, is KAGVTQTPRYLIKTRGQQVTLSCSPISGHRSVSWYQQTPGQGLQFLFEYFSETQRNKGNFPGRFSGRQFSNSRSEMNVSTLELGDSALYLCASSSTANYGYTFGSGTRLTVV.

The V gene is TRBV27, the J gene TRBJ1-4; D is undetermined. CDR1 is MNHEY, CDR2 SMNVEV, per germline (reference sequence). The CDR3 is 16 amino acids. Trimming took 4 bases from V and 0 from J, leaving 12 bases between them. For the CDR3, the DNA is TGTGCCAGCAGTTCAGCCCCGGATGCAACTAATGAAAAACTGTTTTTT. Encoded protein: CASSSAPDATNEKLFF.

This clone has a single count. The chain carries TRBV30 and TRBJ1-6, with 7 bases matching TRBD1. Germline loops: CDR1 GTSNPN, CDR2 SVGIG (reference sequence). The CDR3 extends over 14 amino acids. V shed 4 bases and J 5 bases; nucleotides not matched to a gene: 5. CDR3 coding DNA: TGTGCCTGGATAAACCAGGGGGATAATTCACCCCTCCACTTT. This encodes CAWINQGDNSPLHF.

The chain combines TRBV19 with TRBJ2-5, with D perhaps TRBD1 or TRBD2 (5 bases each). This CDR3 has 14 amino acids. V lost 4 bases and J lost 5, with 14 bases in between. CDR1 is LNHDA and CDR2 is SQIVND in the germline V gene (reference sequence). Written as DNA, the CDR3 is TGTGCCAGTAGTACCGTGGGGGATGGGGAGACCCAGTACTTC. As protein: CASSTVGDGETQYF. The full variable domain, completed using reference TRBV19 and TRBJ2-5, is DGGITQSPKYLFRKEGQNVTLSCEQNLNHDAMYWYRQDPGQGLRLIYYSQIVNDFQKGDIAEGYSVSREKKESFPLTVTSAQKNPTAFYLCASSTVGDGETQYFGPGTRLLVL.

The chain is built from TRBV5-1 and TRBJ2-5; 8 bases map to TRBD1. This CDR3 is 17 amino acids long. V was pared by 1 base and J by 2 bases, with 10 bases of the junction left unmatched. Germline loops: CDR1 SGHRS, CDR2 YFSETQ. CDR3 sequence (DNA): TGCGCCAGCAGCTTGAATGTTCGACAGGGGAGGCAAGAGACCCAGTACTTC. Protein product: CASSLNVRQGRQETQYF. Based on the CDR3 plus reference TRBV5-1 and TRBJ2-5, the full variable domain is KAGVTQTPRYLIKTRGQQVTLSCSPISGHRSVSWYQQTPGQGLQFLFEYFSETQRNKGNFPGRFSGRQFSNSRSEMNVSTLELGDSALYLCASSLNVRQGRQETQYFGPGTRLLVL.

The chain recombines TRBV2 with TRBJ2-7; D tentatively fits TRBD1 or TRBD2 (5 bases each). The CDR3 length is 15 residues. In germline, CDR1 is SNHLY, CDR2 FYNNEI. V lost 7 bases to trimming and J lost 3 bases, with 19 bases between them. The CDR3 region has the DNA TGTGCCAGCATGTCAGGGCCGGGACGGAACTACGAGCAGTACTTC. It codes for CASMSGPGRNYEQYF.

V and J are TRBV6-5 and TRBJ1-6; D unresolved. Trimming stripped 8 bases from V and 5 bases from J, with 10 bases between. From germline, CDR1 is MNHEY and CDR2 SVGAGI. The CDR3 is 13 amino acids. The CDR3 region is CASATEHNSPLHF. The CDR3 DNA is TGTGCCAGCGCAACAGAGCATAATTCACCCCTCCACTTT.

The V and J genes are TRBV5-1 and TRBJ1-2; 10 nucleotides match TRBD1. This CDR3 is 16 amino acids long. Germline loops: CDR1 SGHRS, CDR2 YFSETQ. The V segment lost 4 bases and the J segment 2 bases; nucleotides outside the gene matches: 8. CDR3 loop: CASSQGGGQGNYGYTF. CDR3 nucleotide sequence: TGCGCCAGCAGCCAGGGAGGGGGACAGGGGAACTATGGCTACACCTTC.

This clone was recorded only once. Written as DNA, the CDR3 is TGTGCCAGCAGCCAAGCGGACAGGGGGAATCAGCCCCAGCATTTT. This gives the protein CASSQADRGNQPQHF. The chain is built from TRBV3-1 (or the pseudogene TRBV3-2) and TRBJ1-5; 10 bases are shared with TRBD1. The junction had 1 base not matched to a gene; V was cut back by 1 base and J by 4 bases. The length of the CDR3 is 15 residues. Looked up from germline, CDR1 is LGHDT and CDR2 is YNNKEL (reference sequence).

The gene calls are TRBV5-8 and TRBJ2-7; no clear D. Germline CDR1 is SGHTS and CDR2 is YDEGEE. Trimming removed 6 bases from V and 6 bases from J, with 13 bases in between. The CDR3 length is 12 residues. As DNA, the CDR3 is TGTGCCAGCATGCCCCACGGTGGCGAGCAGTACTTC. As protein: CASMPHGGEQYF.

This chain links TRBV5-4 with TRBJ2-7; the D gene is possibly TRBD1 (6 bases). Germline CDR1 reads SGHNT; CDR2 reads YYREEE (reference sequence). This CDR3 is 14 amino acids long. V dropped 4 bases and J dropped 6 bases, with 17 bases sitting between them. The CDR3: CASSPGVGGFEQYF. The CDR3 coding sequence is TGTGCCAGCAGCCCCGGGGTAGGGGGATTCGAGCAGTACTTC.

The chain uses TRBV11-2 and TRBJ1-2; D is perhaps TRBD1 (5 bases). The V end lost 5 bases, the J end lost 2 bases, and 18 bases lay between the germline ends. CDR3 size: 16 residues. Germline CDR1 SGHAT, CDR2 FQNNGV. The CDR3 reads CASSPGGARENYGYTF. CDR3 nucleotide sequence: TGTGCCAGCAGCCCTGGGGGAGCCCGGGAAAACTATGGCTACACCTTC.

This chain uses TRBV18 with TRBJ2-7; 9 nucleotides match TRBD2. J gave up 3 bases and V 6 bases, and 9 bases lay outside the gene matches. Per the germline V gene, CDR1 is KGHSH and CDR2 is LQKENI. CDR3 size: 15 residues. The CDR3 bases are TGTGCCAGCTCGCCTGGTTTAGCGGGAGACTACGAGCAGTACTTC. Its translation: CASSPGLAGDYEQYF.

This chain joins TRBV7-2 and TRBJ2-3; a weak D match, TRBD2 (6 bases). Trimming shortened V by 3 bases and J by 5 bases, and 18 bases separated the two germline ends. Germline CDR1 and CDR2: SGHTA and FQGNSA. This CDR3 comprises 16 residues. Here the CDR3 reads CASSLGLGSVGDTQYF. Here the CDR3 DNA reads TGTGCCAGCAGCTTGGGGCTCGGGAGCGTGGGAGATACGCAGTATTTT. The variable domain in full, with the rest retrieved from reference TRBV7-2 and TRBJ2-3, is GAGVSQSPSNKVTEKGKDVELRCDPISGHTALYWYRQSLGQGLEFLIYFQGNSAPDKSGLPSDRFSAERTGGSVSTLTIQRTQQEDSAVYLCASSLGLGSVGDTQYFGPGTRLTVL.

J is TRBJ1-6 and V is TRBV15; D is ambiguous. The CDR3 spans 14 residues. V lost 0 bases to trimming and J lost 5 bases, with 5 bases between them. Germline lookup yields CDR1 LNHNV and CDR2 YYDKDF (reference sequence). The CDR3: CATSREGNNSPLHF. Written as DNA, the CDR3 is TGTGCCACCAGCAGAGAAGGAAATAATTCACCCCTCCACTTT. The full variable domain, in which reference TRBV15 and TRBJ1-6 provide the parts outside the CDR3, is DAMVIQNPRYQVTQFGKPVTLSCSQTLNHNVMYWYQQKSSQAPKLLFHYYDKDFNNEADTPDNFQSRRPNTSFCFLDIRSPGLGDTAMYLCATSREGNNSPLHFGNGTRLTVT.

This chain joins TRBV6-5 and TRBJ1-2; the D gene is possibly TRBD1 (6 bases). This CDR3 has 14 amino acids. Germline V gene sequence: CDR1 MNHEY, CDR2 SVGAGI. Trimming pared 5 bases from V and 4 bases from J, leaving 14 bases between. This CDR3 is CASSQPATGYGYTF. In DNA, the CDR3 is TGTGCCAGCAGTCAACCAGCGACAGGCTATGGCTACACCTTC.

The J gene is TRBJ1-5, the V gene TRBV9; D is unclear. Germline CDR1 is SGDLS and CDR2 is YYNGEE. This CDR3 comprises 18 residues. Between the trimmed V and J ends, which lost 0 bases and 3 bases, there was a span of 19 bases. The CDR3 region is CASSVDWAKGSPNQPQHF. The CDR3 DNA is TGTGCCAGCAGCGTAGATTGGGCAAAGGGCAGCCCCAATCAGCCCCAGCATTTT.

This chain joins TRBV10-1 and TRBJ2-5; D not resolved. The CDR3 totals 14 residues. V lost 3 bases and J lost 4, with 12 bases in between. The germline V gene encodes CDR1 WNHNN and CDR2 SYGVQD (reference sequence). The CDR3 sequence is CASSDPGYGETQYF. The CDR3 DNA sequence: TGCGCCAGCAGTGACCCCGGGTATGGAGAGACCCAGTACTTC.

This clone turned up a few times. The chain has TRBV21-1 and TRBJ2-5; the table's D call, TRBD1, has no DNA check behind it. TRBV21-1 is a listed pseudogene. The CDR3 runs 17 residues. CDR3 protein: CASSKGVRKVLSGTQYF. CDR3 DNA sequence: TGTGCCAGCAGCAAAGGGGTCAGGAAAGTGTTAAGTGGGACCCAGTACTTC.

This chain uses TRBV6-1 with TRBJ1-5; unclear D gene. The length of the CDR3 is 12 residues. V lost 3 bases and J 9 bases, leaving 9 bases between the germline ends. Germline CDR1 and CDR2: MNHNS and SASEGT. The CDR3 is CASSEVEGPQHF. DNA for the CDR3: TGTGCCAGCAGTGAGGTTGAGGGGCCCCAGCATTTT.

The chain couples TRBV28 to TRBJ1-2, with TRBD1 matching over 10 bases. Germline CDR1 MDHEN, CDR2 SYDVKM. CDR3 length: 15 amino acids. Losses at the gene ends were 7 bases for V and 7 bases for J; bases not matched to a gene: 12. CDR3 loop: CASTQGGTGAFGYTF. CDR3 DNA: TGTGCCAGCACCCAAGGGGGGACAGGGGCTTTTGGCTACACCTTC.

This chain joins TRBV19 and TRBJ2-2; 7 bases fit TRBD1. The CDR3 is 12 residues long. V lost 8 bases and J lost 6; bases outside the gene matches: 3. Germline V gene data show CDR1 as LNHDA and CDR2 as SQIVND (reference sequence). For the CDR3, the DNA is TGTGCCAGTGGCCAGGGGGCCGGGGAGCTGTTTTTT. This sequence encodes CASGQGAGELFF.